Listed below are T cell receptor beta chains from one sample, sequenced in a study of Graves' ophthalmopathy and Graves' hyperthyroidism. TCRdb reprocessed the multiplex PCR reads via MiXCR and lists one record per CDR3 protein. The profile shows a few hundred thousand distinct CDR3 sequences, roughly 21% of them singletons. Sequencing input: peripheral blood. These receptors all come from a woman under 30 with stable Graves' hyperthyroidism. CDR3s include the opening cysteine and the closing phenylalanine or tryptophan. Each record gives: clone size, J gene, CDR3 length, D gene, V gene, CDR3 DNA, CDR3 protein. D genes are given only for firm matches. Expanded clones get a size class; other rows say once, few or many, or leave the size out.

size: many
J: TRBJ1-1
length: 15
D: -
V: TRBV18
DNA: TGTGCCAGCTCACCACCGTTCAGCCTGAACACTGAAGCTTTCTTT
CDR3: CASSPPFSLNTEAFF

size: -
J: TRBJ1-5
length: 14
D: -
V: TRBV4-2
DNA: TGTGCCAGCAGAGATACAGGGTCGGGTCAGCCCCAGCATTTT
CDR3: CASRDTGSGQPQHF

size: many
J: TRBJ2-5
length: 15
D: TRBD2
V: TRBV6-1
DNA: TGTGCCAGCAGTGTAGGGACTAGCGGGCAAGAGACCCAGTACTTC
CDR3: CASSVGTSGQETQYF

size: many
J: TRBJ2-5
length: 13
D: -
V: TRBV10-3
DNA: TGTGCCAGCCGGGAGGACAGGGAAGAGACCCAGTACTTC
CDR3: CASREDREETQYF

size: many
J: TRBJ1-2
length: 15
D: -
V: TRBV28
DNA: TGTGCCAGCAGTCCAGGACACCTCTTGGGCTATGGCTACACCTTC
CDR3: CASSPGHLLGYGYTF

size: -
J: TRBJ2-7
length: 16
D: -
V: TRBV5-5
DNA: TGTGCCAGCAGCTTGGCCCCACAGGGAACGGCCTACGAGCAGTACTTC
CDR3: CASSLAPQGTAYEQYF

size: many
J: TRBJ1-2
length: 16
D: -
V: TRBV27
DNA: TGTGCCAGCAGCCGTACAGGGAGCCCCCAGTCCCATGGCTACACCTTC
CDR3: CASSRTGSPQSHGYTF

size: many
J: TRBJ1-1
length: 14
D: TRBD1
V: TRBV15
DNA: TGTGCCACCAGCCGCCGGGACAGGAGGCCTGAAGCTTTCTTT
CDR3: CATSRRDRRPEAFF

size: many
J: TRBJ2-7
length: 16
D: -
V: TRBV4-1
DNA: TGCGCCAGCAGCCAAGTCTACGGAGGGACGGGCTACGAGCAGTACTTC
CDR3: CASSQVYGGTGYEQYF

size: -
J: TRBJ1-2
length: 14
D: -
V: TRBV12-3/TRBV12-4
DNA: TGTGCCAGCAGCTTACTCGGACAGAGCTATGGCTACACCTTC
CDR3: CASSLLGQSYGYTF

size: -
J: TRBJ1-2
length: 14
D: -
V: TRBV12-5
DNA: TGTGCTAGTGGTTTGGCCGACACGAACTATGGCTACACCTTC
CDR3: CASGLADTNYGYTF

size: -
J: TRBJ2-5
length: 13
D: -
V: TRBV20-1
DNA: TGCAGTGCTACTACTGACCCAACAGAGACCCAGTACTTC
CDR3: CSATTDPTETQYF

size: many
J: TRBJ1-5
length: 12
D: -
V: TRBV10-3
DNA: TGTGCCACCTCATCAGTGCGTCAGCCCCAGCATTTT
CDR3: CATSSVRQPQHF

size: many
J: TRBJ2-5
length: 16
D: TRBD1
V: TRBV20-1
DNA: TGCAGTGCTAGAGATCTCTTAGGACAGGGCCAAGAGACCCAGTACTTC
CDR3: CSARDLLGQGQETQYF

size: many
J: TRBJ2-7
length: 14
D: -
V: TRBV14
DNA: TGTGCCAGCAGCCAAGAGACGGGGACCTACGAGCAGTACTTC
CDR3: CASSQETGTYEQYF

size: -
J: TRBJ2-5
length: 14
D: -
V: TRBV5-1
DNA: TGCGCCAGCCTCAGGGATTCTGATCAAGAGACCCAGTACTTC
CDR3: CASLRDSDQETQYF

size: many
J: TRBJ1-1
length: 14
D: TRBD1
V: TRBV7-9
DNA: TGTGCCAGCAGCATAGCAGGGGGTCTCACTGAAGCTTTCTTT
CDR3: CASSIAGGLTEAFF

size: many
J: TRBJ1-5
length: 15
D: -
V: TRBV9
DNA: TGTGCCAGCAGCTTGGGATGGGGCAGCAATCAGCCCCAGCATTTT
CDR3: CASSLGWGSNQPQHF

size: many
J: TRBJ1-2
length: 13
D: -
V: TRBV12-5
DNA: TGTGCTAGTGGTTTGCCGGGGGACGACCGCTACACCTTC
CDR3: CASGLPGDDRYTF

size: many
J: TRBJ2-7
length: 15
D: -
V: TRBV9
DNA: TGTGCCAGCAGCGTAGATCAAGCCCCTTCCTACGAGCAGTACTTC
CDR3: CASSVDQAPSYEQYF

size: many
J: TRBJ2-7
length: 13
D: TRBD1
V: TRBV20-1
DNA: TGCAGTGCTAGAGGAGACAGGGACTACGAGCAGTACTTC
CDR3: CSARGDRDYEQYF

size: many
J: TRBJ2-5
length: 13
D: -
V: TRBV6-5
DNA: TGTGCCAGTAAGGGCGGGCTCAAAGAGACCCAGTACTTC
CDR3: CASKGGLKETQYF

size: few
J: TRBJ2-7
length: 12
D: TRBD1
V: TRBV6-1
DNA: TGTGCCAGCAGTACGACAGGGGCCGAGCAGTACTTC
CDR3: CASSTTGAEQYF

size: many
J: TRBJ2-4
length: 14
D: TRBD1
V: TRBV10-1
DNA: TGCGCCAGCAGTATCGACAGGGGACAGGACATTCAGTACTTC
CDR3: CASSIDRGQDIQYF

size: many
J: TRBJ2-7
length: 13
D: -
V: TRBV6-1
DNA: TGTGCCAGCAGTGTGGACGGAACCTACGAGCAGTACTTC
CDR3: CASSVDGTYEQYF

size: many
J: TRBJ1-1
length: 13
D: -
V: TRBV7-9
DNA: TGTGCCAGCAGCTCGGACGGGTACACTGAAGCTTTCTTT
CDR3: CASSSDGYTEAFF

size: many
J: TRBJ2-7
length: 15
D: TRBD1
V: TRBV6-5
DNA: TGTGCCAGCAGCCAGGACAGGGTGGGGAAGGACGAGCAGTACTTC
CDR3: CASSQDRVGKDEQYF

size: -
J: TRBJ1-2
length: 15
D: TRBD1
V: TRBV3-1
DNA: TGTGCCAGCAGCCAAGCGACCGGGACAGGGATTGGCTACACCTTC
CDR3: CASSQATGTGIGYTF

size: many
J: TRBJ1-1
length: 15
D: TRBD1
V: TRBV5-1
DNA: TGCGCCAGCAGCCCGAGGACAGGGCAGAACACTGAAGCTTTCTTT
CDR3: CASSPRTGQNTEAFF

size: -
J: TRBJ2-5
length: 14
D: TRBD2
V: TRBV7-2
DNA: TGTGCCAGCAGAAGCGGGGGCCTCCAAGAGACCCAGTACTTC
CDR3: CASRSGGLQETQYF

size: many
J: TRBJ2-5
length: 15
D: -
V: TRBV7-8
DNA: TGTGCCAGCAGCTTACGGAGGGTGGATCGAGAGACCCAGTACTTC
CDR3: CASSLRRVDRETQYF

size: -
J: TRBJ2-7
length: 14
D: TRBD2
V: TRBV6-5
DNA: TGTGCCAGCAGCTTACTAGCGAAGGACTACGAGCAGTACTTC
CDR3: CASSLLAKDYEQYF

size: -
J: TRBJ1-2
length: 15
D: -
V: TRBV9
DNA: TGTGCCAGCAGCCCCGGACAAAGAGCTAACTATGGCTACACCTTC
CDR3: CASSPGQRANYGYTF

size: many
J: TRBJ2-5
length: 14
D: -
V: TRBV27
DNA: TGTGCCAGCAGTTTATCAGCGACAGAGGAGACCCAGTACTTC
CDR3: CASSLSATEETQYF

size: many
J: TRBJ2-6
length: 15
D: -
V: TRBV15
DNA: TGTGCCACCAGCAGAGATTTAGGGAGGGCCAACGTCCTGACTTTC
CDR3: CATSRDLGRANVLTF

size: -
J: TRBJ2-7
length: 13
D: -
V: TRBV28
DNA: TGTGCCAGCAGTTCGGCGGTCTCCTACGAGCAGTACTTC
CDR3: CASSSAVSYEQYF

size: many
J: TRBJ1-2
length: 18
D: TRBD1
V: TRBV7-8
DNA: TGTGCCAGCAGCTTAGGACAGGGGGCGGCCAGGAAGCTCTATGGCTACACCTTC
CDR3: CASSLGQGAARKLYGYTF

size: many
J: TRBJ2-6
length: 18
D: TRBD1
V: TRBV19
DNA: TGTGCCAGTAGTATTCTTGGGACAGGGGCCTCTGGGGCCAACGTCCTGACTTTC
CDR3: CASSILGTGASGANVLTF

size: many
J: TRBJ2-5
length: 13
D: -
V: TRBV2
DNA: TGTGCCAGCAGTGGTCTTCGGGTAGAGACCCAGTACTTC
CDR3: CASSGLRVETQYF

size: many
J: TRBJ1-2
length: 15
D: -
V: TRBV29-1
DNA: TGCAGCGTTGATCCTACCAGGGTAGGGACGGAGGGCTACACCTTC
CDR3: CSVDPTRVGTEGYTF

size: many
J: TRBJ1-6
length: 15
D: -
V: TRBV12-3/TRBV12-4
DNA: TGTGCCAGCAGCGCAGTCGGGGGCTACAATTCACCCCTCCACTTT
CDR3: CASSAVGGYNSPLHF

size: many
J: TRBJ1-2
length: 12
D: -
V: TRBV28
DNA: TGTGCCAGCAGGACAGGTGTCTATGGCTACACCTTC
CDR3: CASRTGVYGYTF

size: few
J: TRBJ2-2
length: 16
D: -
V: TRBV9
DNA: TGTGCCAGCAGCGTAGGCGGGGGCGTAAAAAACGGGGAGCTGTTTTTT
CDR3: CASSVGGGVKNGELFF